These T cell receptor beta chains were read from a single sample in a study of blood T cell repertoires in COVID-19. Measured with immunoSEQ multiplex PCR; TCRdb has only the in-frame clones, and not every one. This table holds 73,000 or so clones, more than 60% found once. The sequenced material came from peripheral blood. Receptor source: a man aged 55 to 70 with acute or convalescent COVID-19. The CDR3 runs from the conserved cysteine through the conserved F or W. A D gene is named only where the DNA matches it firmly. Size values are once, few and many counts, or a class for expanded clones, and some rows have none.

-	-	TRBV21-1	TRBJ1-4	CASSTHRQRSNEKLFF
TRBD1	-	TRBV10-3	TRBJ1-6	CATTGQGASPLHF
TRBD1	-	TRBV3-1/TRBV3-2	TRBJ2-7	CASSQDWGGQGALYEQYF
-	-	TRBV19	TRBJ1-1	CASSREGLNTEAFF
-	-	TRBV10-3	TRBJ1-5	CAISGSGEGSNQPQHF
TRBD2	-	TRBV5-4	TRBJ2-6	CASSLMRGTGANVLTF
TRBD2	-	TRBV28	TRBJ2-1	CASGGLADINEQFF
-	-	TRBV4-2	TRBJ1-1	CASSQEVTRGDTEAFF
-	-	TRBV30	TRBJ1-2	CAWSVRDYGYTF
TRBD2	-	TRBV10-3	TRBJ2-3	CAISETSEGTDTQYF
TRBD2	-	TRBV6-1	TRBJ2-3	CASSEFGTSGARSTDTQYF
-	-	TRBV7-2	TRBJ1-3	CASSLSGLISGNTIYF
-	many	TRBV7-9	TRBJ1-6	CASSFMSVNSPLHF
-	-	TRBV7-2	TRBJ2-3	CASSLQPGRSDTQYF
TRBD1	-	TRBV6-6	TRBJ2-5	CASSYSGTGGQETQYF
-	-	TRBV7-8	TRBJ1-2	CASSLRRDDGYTF
-	-	TRBV5-1	TRBJ1-5	CASLGNRENQPQHF
TRBD1	-	TRBV30	TRBJ1-5	CAWSVGDRGRRRNQPQHF
-	-	TRBV3-1/TRBV3-2	TRBJ2-3	CASSHFRGTQYF
-	-	TRBV5-4	TRBJ2-1	CASRPLGSNEQFF
TRBD2	once	TRBV10-1	TRBJ2-1	CASSGGLAGNEQFF
-	many	TRBV3-1/TRBV3-2	TRBJ1-5	CASSQDSQSNQPQHF
TRBD1	once	TRBV10-3	TRBJ1-1	CAISPGGVGTEAFF
-	few	TRBV5-6	TRBJ2-7	CASSLVPGPSYEQYF
-	-	TRBV13	TRBJ2-7	CASSPSLGSPSGSYEQYF
-	-	TRBV12-3/TRBV12-4	TRBJ2-5	CASSVDLEETQYF
TRBD2	-	TRBV7-3	TRBJ2-5	CASSFGAGGGETQYF
TRBD2	-	TRBV19	TRBJ2-1	CASSATTSGPYNEQFF
TRBD2	-	TRBV18	TRBJ2-1	CASSPSVLAGGRIDEQFF
-	-	TRBV12-5	TRBJ2-2	CASGLVQDGRVDTGELFF
TRBD1	-	TRBV7-8	TRBJ1-1	CASRLDRGSTEAFF
-	-	TRBV6-2/TRBV6-3	TRBJ1-1	CASSYTRTAEAFF
TRBD1	-	TRBV27	TRBJ2-5	CASSTSRQGGWQTQYF
-	-	TRBV9	TRBJ2-3	CASSVGVAADTQYF
-	few	TRBV2	TRBJ2-1	CASGWDTPNEQFF
TRBD1	-	TRBV3-1/TRBV3-2	TRBJ2-2	CASSQDRQGLGELFF
-	once	TRBV10-3	TRBJ2-3	CAISEQDTQYF
-	-	TRBV27	TRBJ2-1	CASSLPGQEQFF
-	-	TRBV12-3/TRBV12-4	TRBJ2-7	CATPRGVHEQYF
-	-	TRBV6-5	TRBJ2-5	CASATKGRETQYF
-	-	TRBV24-1	TRBJ2-5	CATSDPSTGETQYF
-	once	TRBV3-1/TRBV3-2	TRBJ2-5	CASSQDATQPGSYF
TRBD1	-	TRBV10-2	TRBJ1-4	CASSELGTGTGKLFF
-	-	TRBV6-1	TRBJ2-5	CASSEPLQGTHPETQYF
-	-	TRBV5-1	TRBJ1-1	CASSADMNTEAFF